This T cell receptor beta chain was captured in a study of T cells after yellow fever vaccination. Study results and caveats: The booster response re-showed most primary clones: around 96% CD4, over 80% CD8.

The table lists this clonotype with many counts. Trimming at V came to 4 bases and at J to 2 bases, leaving 1 base not matched to a gene. Germline CDR1 is LGHNA and CDR2 is YNFKEQ. There are 16 residues in the CDR3. TCRdb independently ran MiXCR on the 5' RACE reads; one entry per CDR3 protein. The sample lists roughly 30,000 distinct CDR3 sequences; roughly a tenth were seen once. The V call is TRBV4-2, the J call TRBJ2-3; 15 bases align to TRBD2. The specimen was PBMCs, either bulk or a sorted T-cell subset (CD4+, CD8+, memory, or dextramer-sorted; not recorded which), collected less than 18 days after the first yellow fever vaccination. This TCR was sampled from a man aged 18-30 years who received the YFV17D yellow fever vaccine. The CDR3 DNA follows: TGTGCCAGCAGCCGGACTAGCGGGGGGGCCACAGATACGCAGTATTTT. Translation: CASSRTSGGATDTQYF.